These T cell receptor beta chains were read from a single sample in a study of T-cell memory formation after mild COVID-19. TCRdb called the 5' RACE reads again in MiXCR, with one record for every CDR3 protein. This table has roughly 130,000 distinct CDR3 sequences, roughly 6% appearing once. Sequenced input: PBMCs or a T cell subset sorted from them (not recorded which). These receptors all stem from an adult woman who had mild COVID-19 (a few samples of this study predate the infection). Cell type and time point are not known. CDR3s include the opening cysteine and the closing phenylalanine or tryptophan. The D gene is left open where the match is weak. Size is stated for part of the rows, as once, few or many counts, or as a class when the clone is expanded.

>TRBJ2-2|TRBV5-1|many|TRBD2
CASSRALTSGTDTGELFF
TGCGCCAGCAGCAGAGCCTTGACTAGCGGGACGGACACCGGGGAGCTGTTTTTT
>TRBJ1-1|TRBV4-3|few|-
CASSRRLNMNTEAFF
TGCGCCAGCAGCCGCCGACTGAATATGAACACTGAAGCTTTCTTT
>TRBJ2-2|TRBV5-1|-|TRBD1
CASSQTQGAYTGELFF
TGCGCCAGCAGCCAGACACAGGGGGCCTACACCGGGGAGCTGTTTTTT
>TRBJ1-2|TRBV6-5|few|-
CASIPRPQVPNYGYTF
TGTGCCAGCATCCCTCGACCCCAGGTCCCTAACTATGGCTACACCTTC
>TRBJ2-1|TRBV7-2|many|TRBD2
CASSPSWTSGPSYNEQFF
TGTGCCAGCAGCCCCTCCTGGACTAGCGGCCCCTCCTACAATGAGCAGTTCTTC
>TRBJ1-4|TRBV7-9|many|TRBD1
CASSSGQASNEKLFF
TGTGCCAGCAGCTCCGGACAGGCTAGCAATGAAAAACTGTTTTTT
>TRBJ2-7|TRBV5-5|many|-
CASSLLGGDEQYF
TGTGCCAGCAGCTTGCTAGGGGGGGACGAGCAGTACTTC
>TRBJ2-3|TRBV20-1|many|TRBD2
CSARLAGEAPDTQYF
TGCAGTGCTAGACTAGCGGGAGAGGCCCCAGATACGCAGTATTTT
>TRBJ2-2|TRBV25-1|few|-
CASSEVVPPDTGELFF
TGTGCCAGCAGTGAGGTAGTACCACCCGACACCGGGGAGCTGTTTTTT
>TRBJ2-1|TRBV4-1|many|-
CASSQESSSYNEQFF
TGCGCCAGCAGCCAAGAGTCCAGCTCCTACAATGAGCAGTTCTTC
>TRBJ1-1|TRBV28|many|TRBD1
CASSWTGKNTEAFF
TGTGCCAGCAGTTGGACAGGAAAGAACACTGAAGCTTTCTTT
>TRBJ2-3|TRBV5-1|few|-
CASSSPGATDTQYF
TGCGCCAGCAGTTCACCCGGGGCCACAGATACGCAGTATTTT
>TRBJ2-7|TRBV6-6|-|-
CASTTGQLSSYEQYF
TGTGCCAGCACCACGGGGCAGTTAAGCTCCTACGAGCAGTACTTC
>TRBJ2-6|TRBV5-4|few|TRBD2
CASSPGGDGANVLTF
TGTGCCAGCAGCCCCGGGGGGGATGGGGCCAACGTCCTGACTTTC
>TRBJ1-1|TRBV5-6|-|TRBD1
CASSSLRQGGTEAFF
TGTGCCAGCAGCTCCCTAAGACAGGGAGGGACTGAAGCTTTCTTT
>TRBJ2-7|TRBV18|few|-
CASSPMGGFEQYF
TGTGCCAGCTCACCAATGGGGGGATTCGAGCAGTACTTC
>TRBJ1-6|TRBV12-3/TRBV12-4|-|-
CASSARGGRTYNSPLHF
TGTGCCAGCAGCGCCCGAGGGGGGAGGACCTATAATTCACCCCTCCACTTT
>TRBJ2-7|TRBV7-9|-|-
CASSSGVVSYEQYF
TGTGCCAGCAGCTCCGGGGTTGTCTCCTACGAGCAGTACTTC
>TRBJ2-3|TRBV7-8|-|-
CASSPAASPITDTQYF
TGTGCCAGCAGCCCGGCGGCCAGTCCAATCACAGATACGCAGTATTTT
>TRBJ2-3|TRBV7-2|-|TRBD2
CASSPGTTISTDTQYF
TGTGCCAGCAGCCCCGGGACTACCATTAGCACAGATACGCAGTATTTT
>TRBJ2-7|TRBV3-1|many|-
CASSQGHEQYF
TGTGCCAGCAGCCAAGGCCACGAGCAGTACTTC
>TRBJ1-2|TRBV20-1|few|-
CSAISGAHYGYTF
TGCAGTGCTATTTCGGGGGCCCACTATGGCTACACCTTC
>TRBJ2-1|TRBV6-5|few|-
CASQAQGVGYNEQFF
TGTGCCAGCCAAGCCCAAGGAGTTGGGTACAATGAGCAGTTCTTC
>TRBJ2-3|TRBV5-1|few|TRBD2
CASSLGLAGAGVDTQYF
TGCGCCAGCAGCTTGGGACTAGCGGGGGCGGGAGTCGATACGCAGTATTTT
>TRBJ1-1|TRBV5-1|many|TRBD1
CASSTRDRGEAFF
TGCGCCAGCAGCACCCGGGACAGGGGTGAAGCTTTCTTT
>TRBJ1-2|TRBV7-9|few|-
CASSLAAGTNYGYTF
TGTGCCAGCAGCTTAGCGGCCGGGACTAACTATGGCTACACCTTC
>TRBJ1-5|TRBV29-1|-|-
CSVAENPRSNQPQHF
TGCAGCGTTGCGGAGAACCCCCGTTCCAATCAGCCCCAGCATTTT
>TRBJ2-1|TRBV5-6|few|-
CASSTRLGSEQFF
TGTGCCAGCAGCACGCGACTAGGGAGTGAGCAGTTCTTC